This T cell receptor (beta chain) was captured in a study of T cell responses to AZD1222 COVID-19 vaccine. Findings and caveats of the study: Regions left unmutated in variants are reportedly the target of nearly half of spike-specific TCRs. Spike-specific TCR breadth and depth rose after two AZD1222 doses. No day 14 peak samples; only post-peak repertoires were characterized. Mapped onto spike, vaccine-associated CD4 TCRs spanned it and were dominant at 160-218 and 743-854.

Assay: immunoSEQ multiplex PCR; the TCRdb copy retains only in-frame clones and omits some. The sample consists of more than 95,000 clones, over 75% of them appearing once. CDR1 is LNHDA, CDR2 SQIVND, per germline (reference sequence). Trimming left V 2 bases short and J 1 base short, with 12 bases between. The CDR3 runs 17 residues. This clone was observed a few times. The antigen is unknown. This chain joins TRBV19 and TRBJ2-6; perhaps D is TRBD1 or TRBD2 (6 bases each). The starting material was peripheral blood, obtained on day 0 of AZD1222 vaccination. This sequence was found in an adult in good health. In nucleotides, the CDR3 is TGTGCCAGTAGTATAATAGGGGGGCGGTCTGGGGCCAACGTCCTGACTTTC. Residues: CASSIIGGRSGANVLTF.